Following are 5 T cell receptor beta chains from one sample sequenced in a study of naive and memory T cell subsets. Amplification of ligated cDNA took four PCR rounds with SP2 and nested alpha and beta constant primers. TCRdb re-analysed the 5' RACE reads in MiXCR, keeping a single row per CDR3 protein. The table records about 62,000 distinct CDR3 sequences, more than 6% of them present only once. An oligonucleotide containing a UMI was ligated to the 3' end of TCR cDNA. The origin of the receptors is a female donor in good health.

This clonotype appeared many times. V usage is TRBV15 and J usage is TRBJ2-2; 13 bases are a match to TRBD2. CDR1 and CDR2 (germline): LNHNV, YYDKDF (reference sequence). The CDR3 is 19 amino acids. Trimming cost V 0 bases and J 4 bases; bases outside gene matches: 8. Here the CDR3 reads CATSREILAGGLATGELFF. The CDR3 DNA reads as TGTGCCACCAGCAGAGAGATACTAGCGGGGGGGCTGGCCACCGGGGAGCTGTTTTTT.

The chain combines TRBV7-9 with TRBJ1-4, with D unclear. The V gene's germline CDR1 is SEHNR and CDR2 FQNEAQ (reference sequence). The CDR3 contains 15 residues. V was shortened by 5 bases and J by 4 bases, with 14 bases between the two germline ends. CDR3 bases: TGTGCCAGCAGCCCCCCTCAGGAAGATAATGAAAAACTGTTTTTT. Amino acids: CASSPPQEDNEKLFF. The full variable domain, its missing parts supplied by reference TRBV7-9 and TRBJ1-4, is DTGVSQNPRHKITKRGQNVTFRCDPISEHNRLYWYRQTLGQGPEFLTYFQNEAQLEKSRLLSDRFSAERPKGSFSTLEIQRTEQGDSAMYLCASSPPQEDNEKLFFGSGTQLSVL.

This clonotype has a handful of counts. The chain links TRBV29-1 to TRBJ2-2; D uncertain. Trimming removed 6 bases from V and 5 bases from J, with 13 bases in between. This CDR3 has 13 residues. CDR1 is SQVTM, CDR2 ANQGSEA, per germline. The CDR3 loop reads CSVWTASTGELFF. In nucleotides, the CDR3 is TGCAGCGTGTGGACGGCGAGTACCGGGGAGCTGTTTTTT.

This chain links TRBV25-1 with TRBJ1-4, with D possibly being TRBD1 (5 bases). The CDR3 covers 16 residues. In germline, CDR1 is MGHDK, CDR2 SYGVNS. Trimming cost V 3 bases and J 7 bases, with 18 bases left between them. DNA for the CDR3: TGTGCCAGCAGTGAGGAGCTCGGGACTCAGGGTGAAAAACTGTTTTTT. Residues: CASSEELGTQGEKLFF. Full variable domain (rest looked up from reference TRBV25-1 and TRBJ1-4): EADIYQTPRYLVIGTGKKITLECSQTMGHDKMYWYQQDPGMELHLIHYSYGVNSTEKGDLSSESTVSRIRTEHFPLTLESARPSHTSQYLCASSEELGTQGEKLFFGSGTQLSVL.

This clonotype was seen a handful of times. A read error may account for a junction end that differs from germline. The chain links TRBV7-7 to TRBJ2-5; tentatively, D is TRBD2 (6 bases). Germline-derived CDR1 and CDR2 are SSHAT and FNYEAQ (reference sequence). There are 16 residues in the CDR3. As DNA, the CDR3 is TGTGCTAGCAGCTTAGGAGGGGTGGGCTACCAAGAGACCCAGTACTTC. As protein: CASSLGGVGYQETQYF.